This is a list of T cell receptor beta chains from one sample in a study of shared clonotypes between healthy human individuals. Method: immunoSEQ multiplex PCR; TCRdb's copy keeps in-frame clones and lacks some. The sample has roughly 1 million clones, around 82% seen once. Sequencing input: memory CD4+ T cells from PBMCs. Receptors were obtained from a man aged 18-30 years in good health. Some clones in this sample may be carry-over from other donors' samples. Each CDR3 is given with its conserved first and last residue. A D gene is named only where the DNA matches it firmly. A clone size is listed for some rows: how often the clone was seen (once, few, many), or a class if it is expanded.

>TRBV5-4|NA|13|NA|TRBJ2-2
TGTGCCAGCAGCTTGTTGAGCACCGGGGAGCTGTTTTTT
CASSLLSTGELFF
>TRBV4-2|few|15|NA|TRBJ1-1
TGTGCCAGCAGCCAAGTCGGCGGCATGAACACTGAAGCTTTCTTT
CASSQVGGMNTEAFF
>TRBV18|few|16|TRBD2|TRBJ2-5
TGTGCCAGCTCACCACCTCGGCTAGCGGGAGTAGAGACCCAGTACTTC
CASSPPRLAGVETQYF
>TRBV11-3|NA|15|NA|TRBJ2-7
TGTGCCAGCAGCTTAGCGGGAACTGCCTCCTACGAGCAGTACTTC
CASSLAGTASYEQYF
>TRBV7-3|NA|15|TRBD2|TRBJ2-1
TGTGCCAGCAGCCCGACTAGCGGGAGATTCAATGAGCAGTTCTTC
CASSPTSGRFNEQFF
>TRBV15|NA|17|TRBD1|TRBJ1-1
TGTGCCACCAGCAGAGATCGAGGGCAGGGGGGGAACACTGAAGCTTTCTTT
CATSRDRGQGGNTEAFF
>TRBV7-7|NA|14|NA|TRBJ2-3
TGTGCCAGCAGCCCCGGGAAGGACACAGATACGCAGTATTTT
CASSPGKDTDTQYF
>TRBV7-3|NA|15|TRBD1|TRBJ2-1
TGTGCCAGCAGCCTAGGGGACAGCAAGTCTGATGAGCAGTTCTTC
CASSLGDSKSDEQFF
>TRBV4-3|NA|17|TRBD2|TRBJ2-1
TGCGCCAGCAGCCCGGGGGACGGCGGGAGGGCCTACAATGAGCAGTTCTTC
CASSPGDGGRAYNEQFF
>TRBV9|NA|15|NA|TRBJ1-1
TGTGCCAGCAGCGTCCCGATTGGCAGGGTACCTCGAGCTTTCTTT
CASSVPIGRVPRAFF
>TRBV2|NA|14|NA|TRBJ1-4
TGTGCCAGCAGTATGACCGGTTCTAATGAAAAACTGTTTTTT
CASSMTGSNEKLFF
>TRBV10-3|NA|14|NA|TRBJ1-5
TGTGCCATCGGACCCGACGGGAGCAATCAGCCCCAGCATTTT
CAIGPDGSNQPQHF
>TRBV5-1|NA|15|TRBD1|TRBJ2-1
TGCGCCAGCAGCTTGGAGGGACAGGGCTACAATGAGCAGTTCTTC
CASSLEGQGYNEQFF
>TRBV4-2|few|16|TRBD2|TRBJ2-1
TGTGCCAGCAGCCACTATAGCGGGAGCGTGTACAATGAGCAGTTCTTC
CASSHYSGSVYNEQFF
>TRBV4-3|NA|16|TRBD1|TRBJ2-1
TGCGCCAGCAGCCAACTCCGCGGGACAGGGGTGAATGAGCAGTTCTTC
CASSQLRGTGVNEQFF
>TRBV5-1|NA|15|TRBD2|TRBJ2-1
TGCGCCAGCACGGGACTAGCGGGAACAATGGATGAGCAGTTCTTC
CASTGLAGTMDEQFF
>TRBV7-3|few|13|NA|TRBJ1-1
TGTGCCAGCAGCTTATTTGGGGGAACTGAAGCTTTCTTT
CASSLFGGTEAFF
>TRBV19|few|18|TRBD2|TRBJ2-7
TGTGCCAGTACCGTTACAGGACTAGCGGGAGAATCCTCCTACGAGCAGTACTTC
CASTVTGLAGESSYEQYF
>TRBV2|once|14|TRBD2|TRBJ2-3
TGTGCCAGCAGTGCCGGGACTACCACAGATACGCAGTATTTT
CASSAGTTTDTQYF
>TRBV29-1|few|14|NA|TRBJ2-3
TGCAGCGTTGAGGTTGGCGGGGTGGCAGATACGCAGTATTTT
CSVEVGGVADTQYF
>TRBV18|NA|14|NA|TRBJ1-2
TGTGCCAGCTCACCATCAAGGGATCTCTATGGCTACACCTTC
CASSPSRDLYGYTF
>TRBV5-1|once|16|NA|TRBJ2-2
TGCGCCAGCAGCTTTTCCAGCGGGCAGAACACCGGGGAGCTGTTTTTT
CASSFSSGQNTGELFF
>TRBV28|few|15|TRBD1|TRBJ1-2
TGTGCCAGCACCTCCTCCCGGACAGGGCCGAATGGCTACACCTTC
CASTSSRTGPNGYTF
>TRBV7-8|once|14|TRBD1|TRBJ1-4
TGTGCCAGCAGGGGGACAGGGAGGACCGAAAAACTGTTTTTT
CASRGTGRTEKLFF
>TRBV28|NA|16|TRBD1|TRBJ1-2
TGTGCCAGCAGTTTGGCAAACGCGGGACAGCTGCGTGGCTACACCTTC
CASSLANAGQLRGYTF
>TRBV5-6|NA|16|NA|TRBJ1-1
TGTGCCAGCAGTCGCCGAGCGACCGCCATGAACACTGAAGCTTTCTTT
CASSRRATAMNTEAFF
>TRBV5-1|once|16|TRBD1|TRBJ1-4
TGCGCCAGCAGCTACACTATGGGGACAGGGTACGAAAAACTGTTTTTT
CASSYTMGTGYEKLFF
>TRBV15|NA|13|NA|TRBJ2-5
TGTGCCACCAGCAGAGTCGGGGTCCGGACCCAGTACTTC
CATSRVGVRTQYF
>TRBV29-1|NA|15|NA|TRBJ1-1
TGCAGCGTTGACAGGGTGTTGGTTCGGGACACTGAAGCTTTCTTT
CSVDRVLVRDTEAFF
>TRBV11-3|NA|14|NA|TRBJ2-1
TGTGCCAGCAGCTTAGGAGGGGTTTACAATGAGCAGTTCTTC
CASSLGGVYNEQFF
>TRBV28|NA|13|TRBD2|TRBJ2-7
TGTGCCAGCAGTTTGCGGGAGGGCCTCGAGCAGTACTTC
CASSLREGLEQYF
>TRBV7-2|NA|15|NA|TRBJ2-7
TGTGCCAGCAGCTTAGGTCAGGTCCCCTCCTACGAGCAGTACTTC
CASSLGQVPSYEQYF
>TRBV5-1|NA|17|TRBD2|TRBJ2-5
TGCGCCAGCAGCGTGGGAGGGCTAGCGGGAGAGGTGGAGACCCAGTACTTC
CASSVGGLAGEVETQYF
>TRBV11-3|NA|12|NA|TRBJ2-3
TGTGCCAGCAGCCCCTCACAGGATACGCAGTATTTT
CASSPSQDTQYF
>TRBV5-1|NA|14|NA|TRBJ2-7
TGCGCCAGCAGCCACGGGGACGCCACCTACGAGCAGTACTTC
CASSHGDATYEQYF
>TRBV11-2|NA|13|TRBD1|TRBJ2-7
TGTGCCAGCAGCCTGGGACAGGTCTACGAGCAGTACTTC
CASSLGQVYEQYF
>TRBV6-6|NA|15|TRBD2|TRBJ2-5
TGTGCCAGCAGATCTAGCGGGAGGGCCCGAGAGACCCAGTACTTC
CASRSSGRARETQYF